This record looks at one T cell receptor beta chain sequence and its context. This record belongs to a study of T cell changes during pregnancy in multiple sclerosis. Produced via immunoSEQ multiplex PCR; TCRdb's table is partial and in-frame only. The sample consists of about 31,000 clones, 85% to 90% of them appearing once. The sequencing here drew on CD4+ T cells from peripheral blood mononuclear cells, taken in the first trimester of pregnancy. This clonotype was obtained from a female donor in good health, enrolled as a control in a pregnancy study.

CDR3 in DNA: TGTGCCAGCAGTGAAGGGACAGGAGGAGCTCAGCCCCAGCATTTT. Translating gives CASSEGTGGAQPQHF. The V gene is TRBV6-1, the J gene TRBJ1-5; 7 nucleotides match TRBD1. The CDR3 is 15 amino acids. After removal of 1 base from V and 6 bases from J, the junction contained 6 bases not matched to a gene. Germline CDR1 reads MNHNS; CDR2 reads SASEGT.